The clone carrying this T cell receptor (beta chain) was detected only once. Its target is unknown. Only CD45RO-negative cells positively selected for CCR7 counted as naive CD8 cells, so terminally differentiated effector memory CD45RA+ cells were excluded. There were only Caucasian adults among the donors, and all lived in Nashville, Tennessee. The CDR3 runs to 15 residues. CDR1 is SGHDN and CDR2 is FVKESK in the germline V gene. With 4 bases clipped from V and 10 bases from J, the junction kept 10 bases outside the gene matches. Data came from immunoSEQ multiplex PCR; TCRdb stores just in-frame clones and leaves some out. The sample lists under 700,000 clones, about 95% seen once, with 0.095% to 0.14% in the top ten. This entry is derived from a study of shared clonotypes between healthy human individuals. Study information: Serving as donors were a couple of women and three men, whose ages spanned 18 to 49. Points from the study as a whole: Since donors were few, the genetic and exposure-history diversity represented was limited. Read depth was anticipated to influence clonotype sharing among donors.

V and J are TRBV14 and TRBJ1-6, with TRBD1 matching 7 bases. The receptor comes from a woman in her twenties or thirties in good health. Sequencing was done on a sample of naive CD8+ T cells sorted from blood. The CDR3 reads CASSLRGDSRSPLHF. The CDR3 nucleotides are TGTGCCAGCAGCCTGCGGGGGGACAGTAGATCACCCCTCCACTTT.